This TCR beta chain was retrieved from a study of blood T cells in healthy people across ages. Trimming cost V 2 bases and J 4 bases, with 9 bases left between them. The CDR3 contains 13 residues. Germline V gene sequence: CDR1 SGHKS, CDR2 YYEKEE (reference sequence). The use of a sample-barcoded 5' primer and a J-beta primer mix characterized a second PCR of 7 to 11 cycles. TCRdb recomputed calls from the 5' RACE reads with MiXCR, one row per CDR3 protein. The profile covers 1.5 million to 2 million distinct CDR3 sequences, with roughly 27% appearing a single time and more than 6% taken by the ten largest.

This chain joins TRBV5-5 and TRBJ2-5; the D is unclear. The origin of this receptor is a woman between 25 and 40 years old in good health. The sample was blood. In nucleotides, the CDR3 is TGTGCCAGCAGCTTTACGGAGCGAGAGACCCAGTACTTC. Protein: CASSFTERETQYF.